This TCR beta chain emerged from a study of OX40 agonist ivuxolimab in advanced cancers. Across the whole study: An anti-OX40 (CD134) antibody with agonistic activity, ivuxolimab, was administered to patients. Dose-escalation subjects each had hepatocellular carcinoma, melanoma, renal cell or head and neck cancer.

From germline, CDR1 is MNHEY and CDR2 SVGAGI. Trimming shortened V by 6 bases and J by 4 bases, and 15 bases separated the two germline ends. The CDR3 consists of 14 residues. Patients were ruled out by autoimmune disease history or systemic immunosuppression. Repertoires were generated with immunoSEQ multiplex PCR, while TCRdb's copy carries only in-frame clones and drops some. This sample has 65,000 or so clones, with 85% to 95% found just once. This clonotype was obtained from an adult with an advanced solid tumor such as melanoma, head and neck, liver or kidney cancer. The specimen was CD4+ or CD8+ T cells sorted from blood, collected in a trial of the OX40 agonist ivuxolimab. The rearrangement links TRBV6-5 to TRBJ1-1; the D gene is possibly TRBD1 (5 bases). The chain's CDR3 is CASSHSGLITEAFF. In nucleotides, the CDR3 is TGTGCCAGCAGCCACTCGGGACTAATCACTGAAGCTTTCTTT.